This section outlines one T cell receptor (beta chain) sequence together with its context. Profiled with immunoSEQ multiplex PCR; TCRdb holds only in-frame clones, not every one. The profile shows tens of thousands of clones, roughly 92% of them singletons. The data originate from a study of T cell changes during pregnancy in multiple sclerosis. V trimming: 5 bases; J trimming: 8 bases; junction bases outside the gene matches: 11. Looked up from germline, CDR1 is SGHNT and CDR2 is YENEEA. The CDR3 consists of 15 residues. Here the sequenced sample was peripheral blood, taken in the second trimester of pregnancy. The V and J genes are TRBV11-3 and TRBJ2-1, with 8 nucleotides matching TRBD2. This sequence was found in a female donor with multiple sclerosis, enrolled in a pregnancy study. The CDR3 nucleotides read TGTGCCAGCAGCGGGGGGACTAGACGGACCGATGAGCAGTTCTTC. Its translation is CASSGGTRRTDEQFF.